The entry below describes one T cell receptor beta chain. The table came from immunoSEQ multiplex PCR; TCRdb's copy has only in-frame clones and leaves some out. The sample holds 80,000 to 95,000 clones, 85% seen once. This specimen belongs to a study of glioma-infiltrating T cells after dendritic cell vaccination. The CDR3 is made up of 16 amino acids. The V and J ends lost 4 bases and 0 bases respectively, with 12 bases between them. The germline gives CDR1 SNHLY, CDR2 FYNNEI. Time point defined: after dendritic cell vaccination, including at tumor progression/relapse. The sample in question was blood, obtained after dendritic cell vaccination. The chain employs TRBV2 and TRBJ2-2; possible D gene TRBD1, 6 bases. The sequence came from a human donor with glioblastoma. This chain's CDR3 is CASSGLRGTNTGELFF. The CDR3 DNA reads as TGTGCCAGCAGTGGTCTGAGGGGGACGAACACCGGGGAGCTGTTTTTT.